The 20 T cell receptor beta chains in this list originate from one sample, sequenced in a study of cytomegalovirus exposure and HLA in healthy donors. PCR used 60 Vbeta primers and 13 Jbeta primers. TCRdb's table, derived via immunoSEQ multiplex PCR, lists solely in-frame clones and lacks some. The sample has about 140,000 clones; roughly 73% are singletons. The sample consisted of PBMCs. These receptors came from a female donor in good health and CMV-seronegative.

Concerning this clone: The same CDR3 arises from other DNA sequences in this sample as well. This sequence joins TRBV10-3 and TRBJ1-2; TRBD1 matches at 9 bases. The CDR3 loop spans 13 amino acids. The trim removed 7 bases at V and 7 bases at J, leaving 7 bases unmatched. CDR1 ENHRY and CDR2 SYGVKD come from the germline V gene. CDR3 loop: CAIMQDRGFGYTF. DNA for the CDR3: TGTGCCATCATGCAGGACAGGGGCTTTGGCTACACCTTC.

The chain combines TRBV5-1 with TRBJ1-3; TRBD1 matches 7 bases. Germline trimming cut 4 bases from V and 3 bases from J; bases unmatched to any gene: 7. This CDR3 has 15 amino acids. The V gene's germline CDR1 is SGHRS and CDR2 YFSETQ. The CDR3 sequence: CASSRNRDSGNTIYF. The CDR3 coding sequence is TGCGCCAGCAGCCGAAACCGGGACAGTGGAAACACCATATATTTT.

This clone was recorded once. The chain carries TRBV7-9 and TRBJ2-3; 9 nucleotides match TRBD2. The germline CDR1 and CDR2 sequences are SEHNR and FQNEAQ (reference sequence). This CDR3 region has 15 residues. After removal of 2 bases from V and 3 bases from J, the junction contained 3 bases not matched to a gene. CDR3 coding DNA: TGTGCCAGCAGCTTATCGGCGGGAGGGACAGATACGCAGTATTTT. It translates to CASSLSAGGTDTQYF.

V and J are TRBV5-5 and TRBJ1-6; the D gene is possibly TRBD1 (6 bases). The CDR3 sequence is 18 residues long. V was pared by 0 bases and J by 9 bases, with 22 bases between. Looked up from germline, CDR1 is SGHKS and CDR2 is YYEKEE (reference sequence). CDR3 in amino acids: CASSLVPRGQYEGSPLHF. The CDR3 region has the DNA TGTGCCAGCAGCTTGGTGCCCCGTGGACAGTATGAGGGTTCACCCCTCCACTTT.

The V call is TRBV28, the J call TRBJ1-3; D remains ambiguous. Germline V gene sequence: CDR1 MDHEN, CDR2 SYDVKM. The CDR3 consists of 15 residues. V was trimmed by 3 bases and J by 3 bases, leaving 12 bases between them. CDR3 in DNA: TGTGCCAGCAGTTTTCTGTCCGGGGATGGAAACACCATATATTTT. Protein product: CASSFLSGDGNTIYF.

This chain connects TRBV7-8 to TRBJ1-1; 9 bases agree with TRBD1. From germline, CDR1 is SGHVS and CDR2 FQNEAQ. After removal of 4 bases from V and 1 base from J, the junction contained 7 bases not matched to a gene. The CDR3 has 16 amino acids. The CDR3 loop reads CASSSTGGSGNTEAFF. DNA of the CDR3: TGTGCCAGCAGCTCAACAGGGGGCTCAGGGAACACTGAAGCTTTCTTT.

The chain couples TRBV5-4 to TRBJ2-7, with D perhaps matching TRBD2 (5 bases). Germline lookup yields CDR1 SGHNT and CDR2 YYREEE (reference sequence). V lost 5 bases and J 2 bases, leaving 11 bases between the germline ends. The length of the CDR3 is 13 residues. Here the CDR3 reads CASREDSAYEQYF. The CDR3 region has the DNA TGTGCCAGCAGAGAGGACTCAGCCTACGAGCAGTACTTC.

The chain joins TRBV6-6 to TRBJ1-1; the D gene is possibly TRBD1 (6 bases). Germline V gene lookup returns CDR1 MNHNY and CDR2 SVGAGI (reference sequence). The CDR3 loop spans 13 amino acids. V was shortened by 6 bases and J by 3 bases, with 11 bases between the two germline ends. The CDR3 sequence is CASSQDSDTEAFF. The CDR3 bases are TGTGCCAGCAGCCAGGACAGCGACACTGAAGCTTTCTTT.

CDR3 coding DNA: TGTGCCACCAGCAGACTCGGGACATCCACAGATACGCAGTATTTT. Its translation: CATSRLGTSTDTQYF. The rearrangement links TRBV15 to TRBJ2-3; a weak D match, TRBD1 (6 bases). The V gene lost 2 bases and the J gene lost 2 bases, with 11 bases spanning the gap. Per the germline V gene, CDR1 is LNHNV and CDR2 is YYDKDF (reference sequence). This CDR3 is built from 15 residues.

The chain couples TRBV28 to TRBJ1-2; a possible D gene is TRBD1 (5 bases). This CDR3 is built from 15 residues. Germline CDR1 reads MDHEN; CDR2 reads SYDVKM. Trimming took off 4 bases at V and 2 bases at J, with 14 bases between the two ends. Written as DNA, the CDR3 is TGTGCCAGCAGTTCCCCATTCGGGGGAAACTATGGCTACACCTTC. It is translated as CASSSPFGGNYGYTF.

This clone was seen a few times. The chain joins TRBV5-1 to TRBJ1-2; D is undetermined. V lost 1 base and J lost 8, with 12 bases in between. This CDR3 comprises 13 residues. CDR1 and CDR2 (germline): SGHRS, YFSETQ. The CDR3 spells CASSLFGEEGYTF. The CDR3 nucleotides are TGCGCCAGCAGCTTGTTTGGGGAGGAAGGCTACACCTTC.

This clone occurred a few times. The CDR3 DNA reads TGTGCCAGCAGTTACTATGGGACAGTGAATGAGCAGTTCTTC. As protein: CASSYYGTVNEQFF. The rearrangement uses TRBV6-5 and TRBJ2-1; 7 bases agree with TRBD1. V trimming: 1 base; J trimming: 7 bases; junction bases outside the gene matches: 4. Germline CDR1 MNHEY, CDR2 SVGAGI. This CDR3 comprises 14 residues.

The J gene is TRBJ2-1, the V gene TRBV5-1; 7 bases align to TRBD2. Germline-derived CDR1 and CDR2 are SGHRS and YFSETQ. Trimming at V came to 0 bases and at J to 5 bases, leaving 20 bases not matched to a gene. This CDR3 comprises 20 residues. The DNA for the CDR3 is TGCGCCAGCAGCTTGGCGGGGGGTGGGTACAGCTCGACGGTCAACAATGAGCAGTTCTTC. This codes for CASSLAGGGYSSTVNNEQFF.

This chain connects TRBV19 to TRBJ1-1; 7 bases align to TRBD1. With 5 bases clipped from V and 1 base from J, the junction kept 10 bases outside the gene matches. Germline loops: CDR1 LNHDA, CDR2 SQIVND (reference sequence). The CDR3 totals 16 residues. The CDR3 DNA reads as TGTGCCAGTAGTCTGAAATCGACAGGGAGGAACACTGAAGCTTTCTTT. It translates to CASSLKSTGRNTEAFF.

CDR3 sequence (DNA): TGTGCCAGCAGCGTAGGACAGGGGTTTTTAAACTATGGCTACACCTTC. As protein: CASSVGQGFLNYGYTF. The gene calls are TRBV9 and TRBJ1-2; TRBD1 matches at 8 bases. After removal of 0 bases from V and 2 bases from J, the junction contained 6 bases not matched to a gene. Germline values: CDR1 SGDLS, CDR2 YYNGEE. The CDR3 consists of 16 residues.

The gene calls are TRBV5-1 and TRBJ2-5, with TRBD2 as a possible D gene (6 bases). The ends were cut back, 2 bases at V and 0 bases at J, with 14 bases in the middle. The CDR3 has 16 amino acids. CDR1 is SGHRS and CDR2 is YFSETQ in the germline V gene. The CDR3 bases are TGCGCCAGCAGCTTATCGGGACTGTCGAACCAAGAGACCCAGTACTTC. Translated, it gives CASSLSGLSNQETQYF. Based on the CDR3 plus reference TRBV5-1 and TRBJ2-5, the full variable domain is KAGVTQTPRYLIKTRGQQVTLSCSPISGHRSVSWYQQTPGQGLQFLFEYFSETQRNKGNFPGRFSGRQFSNSRSEMNVSTLELGDSALYLCASSLSGLSNQETQYFGPGTRLLVL.

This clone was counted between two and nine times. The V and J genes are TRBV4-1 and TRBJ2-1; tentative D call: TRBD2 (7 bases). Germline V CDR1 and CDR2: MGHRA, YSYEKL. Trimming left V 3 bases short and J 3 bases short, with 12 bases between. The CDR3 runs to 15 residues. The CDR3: CASSQAGAGYNEQFF. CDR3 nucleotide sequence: TGCGCCAGCAGCCAGGCGGGGGCCGGCTACAATGAGCAGTTCTTC.

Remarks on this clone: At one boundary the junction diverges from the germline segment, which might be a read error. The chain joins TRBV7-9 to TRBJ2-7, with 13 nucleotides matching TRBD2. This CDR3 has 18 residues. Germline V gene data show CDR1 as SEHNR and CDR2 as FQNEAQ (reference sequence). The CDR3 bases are TGTTCCAGCAGCCGTGGGACTAGCGGGGTTGTGGTATCTGACGAGCAGTACTTC. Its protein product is CSSSRGTSGVVVSDEQYF.

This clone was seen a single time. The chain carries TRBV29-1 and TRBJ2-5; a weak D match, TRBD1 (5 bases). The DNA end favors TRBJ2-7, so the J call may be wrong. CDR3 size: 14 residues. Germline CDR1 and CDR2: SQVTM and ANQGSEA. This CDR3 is CSGAPGWGQGEQYF. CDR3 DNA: TGCAGCGGCGCCCCAGGGTGGGGTCAGGGCGAGCAGTACTTC.

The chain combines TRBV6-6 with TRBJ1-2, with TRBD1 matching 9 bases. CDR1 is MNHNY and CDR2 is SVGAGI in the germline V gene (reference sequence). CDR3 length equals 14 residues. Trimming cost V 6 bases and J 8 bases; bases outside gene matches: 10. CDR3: CASRLTGGAKGYTF. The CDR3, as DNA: TGTGCCAGCAGACTTACAGGGGGCGCGAAAGGCTACACCTTC.